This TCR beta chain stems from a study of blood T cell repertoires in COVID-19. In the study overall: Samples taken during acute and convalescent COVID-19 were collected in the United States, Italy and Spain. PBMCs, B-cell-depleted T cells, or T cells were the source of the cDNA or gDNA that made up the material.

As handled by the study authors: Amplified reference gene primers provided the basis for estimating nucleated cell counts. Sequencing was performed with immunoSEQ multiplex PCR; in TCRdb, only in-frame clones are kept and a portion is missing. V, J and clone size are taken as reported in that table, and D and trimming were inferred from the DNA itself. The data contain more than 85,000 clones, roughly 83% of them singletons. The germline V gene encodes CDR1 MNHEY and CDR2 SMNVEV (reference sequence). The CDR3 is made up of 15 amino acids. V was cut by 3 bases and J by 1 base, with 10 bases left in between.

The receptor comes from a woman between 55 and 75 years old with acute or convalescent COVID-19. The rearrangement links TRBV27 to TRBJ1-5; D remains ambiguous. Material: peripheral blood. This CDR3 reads CASSLEGWSNQPQHF. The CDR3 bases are TGTGCCAGCAGTTTGGAGGGTTGGAGCAATCAGCCCCAGCATTTT.